This TCR beta chain was sequenced in a study of blood T cell repertoires in COVID-19. Study summary: PBMCs, B-cell-depleted T cells, or T cells provided the cDNA or gDNA that made up the material.

Some clones are missing from TCRdb's copy, which holds only in-frame ones; the method was immunoSEQ multiplex PCR. The sample includes 200,000 to 250,000 clones, more than 85% of them seen just once. There are 14 residues in the CDR3. Trimming took off 4 bases at V and 6 bases at J, with 13 bases between the two ends. Germline-derived CDR1 and CDR2 are SGHNT and YENEEA. The source material was peripheral blood. This TCR was recovered from a woman in her 50s with COVID-19, enrolled during active disease. The rearrangement joins TRBV11-3 to TRBJ2-1; D possibly corresponds to TRBD1 (5 bases). The CDR3, as DNA: TGTGCCAGCAGCTGGGGCCAGGCGATCAATGAGCAGTTCTTC. This sequence encodes CASSWGQAINEQFF.